One sample yielded the 20 T cell receptor beta chains listed below, sequenced in a study of T cells after yellow fever vaccination. TCRdb independently ran MiXCR on the 5' RACE reads; one entry per CDR3 protein. The sample has a few hundred thousand distinct CDR3 sequences; around 6.7% are singletons. Source: CD4+ T cells sorted from PBMCs, taken on the day of the yellow fever booster vaccination. The receptors originated from a young man who received the YFV17D yellow fever vaccine.

In its sample, this clonotype was seen a few times. The genes are TRBV5-1 and TRBJ2-1, with a tentative D call TRBD2 (5 bases). The V and J ends lost 1 base and 4 bases respectively, with 15 bases between them. CDR3 size: 16 residues. In germline, CDR1 is SGHRS, CDR2 YFSETQ. CDR3 nucleotides: TGCGCCAGCAGCTTGAACCTGGCGGGCGCATACAATGAGCAGTTCTTC. This gives the protein CASSLNLAGAYNEQFF.

This clonotype was seen only a few times. CDR3 loop: CASSFRQGLGDTQYF. The CDR3 DNA reads as TGTGCCAGCAGTTTCAGACAGGGGTTAGGAGATACGCAGTATTTT. This rearrangement joins TRBV28 to TRBJ2-3, with 8 bases lining up with TRBD1. Losses at the gene ends were 3 bases for V and 5 bases for J; bases not matched to a gene: 7. From germline, CDR1 is MDHEN and CDR2 SYDVKM. The CDR3 is made up of 15 amino acids.

The rearrangement uses TRBV29-1 and TRBJ2-7; TRBD2 is a possible D gene (5 bases). Trimming took off 4 bases at V and 1 base at J, with 11 bases between the two ends. CDR1 SQVTM and CDR2 ANQGSEA come from the germline V gene. This CDR3 contains 13 residues. CDR3 bases: TGCAGCGTTGCGGACTCCATATCCTACGAGCAGTACTTC. This sequence encodes CSVADSISYEQYF.

This clonotype has only a few counts. The rearrangement uses TRBV10-3 and TRBJ2-7; D is unclear. Trimming took 6 bases from V and 0 from J, leaving 18 bases between them. From germline, CDR1 is ENHRY and CDR2 SYGVKD. This CDR3 region has 16 residues. The CDR3 nucleotides are TGTGCCATCAGGACGGGTGCTGAGCTCAGCTCCTACGAGCAGTACTTC. It specifies CAIRTGAELSSYEQYF.

This clonotype was seen repeatedly, ten times or more. This chain links TRBV18 with TRBJ2-3; 8 bases line up with TRBD2. Per germline, CDR1 KGHSH and CDR2 LQKENI. J was trimmed by 6 bases and V by 4 bases; bases with no gene match: 6. The CDR3 runs to 14 residues. The CDR3 coding sequence is TGTGCCAGCTCACTAGCGGGAAACCCCGATACGCAGTATTTT. It encodes CASSLAGNPDTQYF. The full variable domain, completed using reference TRBV18 and TRBJ2-3, is NAGVMQNPRHLVRRRGQEARLRCSPMKGHSHVYWYRQLPEEGLKFMVYLQKENIIDESGMPKERFSAEFPKEGPSILRIQQVVRGDSAAYFCASSLAGNPDTQYFGPGTRLTVL.

CDR3 in amino acids: CASSSGSGRGFGETQYF. In nucleotides, the CDR3 is TGTGCCAGCAGCTCGGGTAGCGGGAGAGGGTTCGGAGAGACCCAGTACTTC. The chain couples TRBV7-6 to TRBJ2-5, with 9 bases matching TRBD2. V gave up 4 bases and J gave up 4 bases; unmatched junction bases: 13. CDR3 length: 17 residues. In germline, CDR1 is SGHVS, CDR2 FNYEAQ.

The chain combines TRBV7-9 with TRBJ1-4; D is unclear. Per the germline V gene, CDR1 is SEHNR and CDR2 is FQNEAQ (reference sequence). CDR3 size: 15 residues. The V gene lost 4 bases and the J gene lost 5 bases, with 14 bases spanning the gap. CDR3 loop: CASSSWTRRNEKLFF. CDR3 nucleotides: TGTGCCAGCAGCTCCTGGACTCGACGGAATGAAAAACTGTTTTTT.

The J gene is TRBJ2-3, the V gene TRBV10-3; 8 nucleotides match TRBD1. CDR1 is ENHRY and CDR2 is SYGVKD in the germline V gene. V shed 6 bases, J shed 1 base, and the junction held 3 bases outside the gene matches. This CDR3 is 14 amino acids long. In DNA, the CDR3 is TGTGCCATCAGGGACAGGGCGGGCACAGATACGCAGTATTTT. Protein: CAIRDRAGTDTQYF.

This clonotype was seen a few times. The gene calls are TRBV28 and TRBJ2-5; no clear D gene. CDR3 length: 12 amino acids. Germline loops: CDR1 MDHEN, CDR2 SYDVKM. The V and J ends lost 4 bases and 3 bases respectively, with 6 bases between them. This CDR3 is CASSWKEETQYF. CDR3 DNA: TGTGCCAGCAGTTGGAAGGAAGAGACCCAGTACTTC.

This clonotype appeared a few times. The chain joins TRBV6-5 to TRBJ2-7; the match to TRBD2 covers 12 bases. The CDR3 is 15 amino acids. Germline V lookup: CDR1 MNHEY, CDR2 SVGAGI. J gave up 6 bases and V 6 bases, and 9 bases lay outside the gene matches. CDR3 loop: CASRRTSGTPSEQYF. The CDR3 bases are TGTGCCAGCAGGCGGACTAGCGGGACCCCCTCCGAGCAGTACTTC.

This clonotype was seen many times. V usage is TRBV12-5 and J usage is TRBJ2-5, with TRBD1 matching 8 bases. The CDR3 consists of 13 residues. The V and J ends lost 6 bases and 5 bases, in that order; junction bases with no gene match: 5. Germline CDR1 reads LGHNT; CDR2 reads FRNRAP. DNA of the CDR3: TGTGCTAGTGGGCCCACAGGGGGTGAGACCCAGTACTTC. Protein sequence: CASGPTGGETQYF. Full variable domain (remainder filled in from reference TRBV12-5 and TRBJ2-5): DARVTQTPRHKVTEMGQEVTMRCQPILGHNTVFWYRQTMMQGLELLAYFRNRAPLDDSGMPKDRFSAEMPDATLATLKIQPSEPRDSAVYFCASGPTGGETQYFGPGTRLLVL.

This clonotype came up many times. The CDR3 sequence: CASSKGEGGALDYNEQFF. CDR3 sequence (DNA): TGTGCCAGCAGCAAAGGGGAGGGAGGGGCCCTCGATTACAATGAGCAGTTCTTC. This chain uses TRBV21-1 with TRBJ2-1; the DNA was not compared with TRBD2, the D call given in the table. TRBV21-1 counts as a pseudogene. CDR3 size: 18 residues.

The chain uses TRBV20-1 and TRBJ2-3; D might be TRBD2 (6 bases). Germline CDR1 and CDR2: DFQATT and SNEGSKA (reference sequence). CDR3 size: 15 residues. The V gene lost 4 bases and the J gene lost 0 bases, with 14 bases spanning the gap. The CDR3 sequence: CSATKRGLSTDTQYF. CDR3 DNA sequence: TGCAGTGCTACCAAACGGGGGTTGAGCACAGATACGCAGTATTTT.

The rearrangement links TRBV20-1 to TRBJ2-3; TRBD2 matches 11 bases. V lost 3 bases and J lost 0; bases outside the gene matches: 5. The CDR3 consists of 16 residues. In germline, CDR1 is DFQATT, CDR2 SNEGSKA (reference sequence). CDR3 sequence reads: CSASPLAGVSTDTQYF. CDR3 coding DNA: TGCAGTGCTAGTCCACTAGCGGGAGTTAGCACAGATACGCAGTATTTT.

The chain recombines TRBV5-1 with TRBJ2-1, with D perhaps matching TRBD1 (8 bases). CDR1 is SGHRS and CDR2 is YFSETQ in the germline V gene. The CDR3 covers 17 residues. V dropped 4 bases and J dropped 9 bases, with 26 bases sitting between them. The CDR3 sequence is CASSPPGGDRGVGEQFF. The CDR3 nucleotides are TGCGCCAGCAGCCCCCCGGGGGGAGACAGGGGTGTCGGTGAGCAGTTCTTC.

This clonotype was seen repeatedly, ten times or more. This rearrangement joins TRBV5-1 to TRBJ1-1, with TRBD1 matching 9 bases. The J segment lost 1 base and the V segment lost 4 bases, leaving 5 bases of the junction unmatched. The CDR3 contains 15 residues. Germline CDR1 is SGHRS and CDR2 is YFSETQ. In nucleotides, the CDR3 is TGCGCCAGCAGCGAGGACAGGGGAGGGAACACTGAAGCTTTCTTT. This sequence encodes CASSEDRGGNTEAFF.

The table lists this clonotype with a few counts. V and J are TRBV5-5 and TRBJ2-1; 7 bases are shared with TRBD2. The CDR3 has 16 amino acids. Per the germline V gene, CDR1 is SGHKS and CDR2 is YYEKEE (reference sequence). Germline trimming cut 5 bases from V and 0 bases from J; bases unmatched to any gene: 8. CDR3 DNA: TGTGCCAGCAGATCATTGCGGGGGAGCTCCTACAATGAGCAGTTCTTC. This encodes CASRSLRGSSYNEQFF.

There are a few counts of this clonotype. This chain links TRBV7-9 with TRBJ2-6; the D is unclear. The CDR3 runs to 16 residues. The germline V gene has CDR1 SEHNR and CDR2 FQNEAQ (reference sequence). Trimming stripped 3 bases from V and 0 bases from J, with 9 bases between. In DNA form, the CDR3 reads TGTGCCAGCAGCTTCACCCACACCTCTGGGGCCAACGTCCTGACTTTC. This codes for CASSFTHTSGANVLTF. The full variable domain, with the rest looked up from reference TRBV7-9 and TRBJ2-6, is DTGVSQNPRHKITKRGQNVTFRCDPISEHNRLYWYRQTLGQGPEFLTYFQNEAQLEKSRLLSDRFSAERPKGSFSTLEIQRTEQGDSAMYLCASSFTHTSGANVLTFGAGSRLTVL.

Ten or more counts support this clonotype. The chain carries TRBV6-5 and TRBJ2-3, with TRBD2 identical over 13 bases. Germline trimming cut 2 bases from V and 4 bases from J; bases unmatched to any gene: 12. The CDR3 length is 19 residues. Germline V gives CDR1 MNHEY, CDR2 SVGAGI. The CDR3 loop is CASSYTTSQLAGGSDTQYF. The CDR3 coding sequence is TGTGCCAGCAGTTACACAACCAGCCAACTAGCGGGAGGGTCAGATACGCAGTATTTT.

This clonotype was counted many times. This sequence joins TRBV7-3 and TRBJ2-5; a possible D gene is TRBD2 (6 bases). The CDR3 extends over 15 amino acids. Trimming removed 5 bases from V and 4 bases from J, with 17 bases in between. Germline V gene sequence: CDR1 SGHTA, CDR2 FQGTGA. The CDR3 spells CASSDTGAGGETQYF. CDR3 nucleotide sequence: TGTGCCAGCAGCGACACCGGGGCCGGGGGAGAGACCCAGTACTTC.